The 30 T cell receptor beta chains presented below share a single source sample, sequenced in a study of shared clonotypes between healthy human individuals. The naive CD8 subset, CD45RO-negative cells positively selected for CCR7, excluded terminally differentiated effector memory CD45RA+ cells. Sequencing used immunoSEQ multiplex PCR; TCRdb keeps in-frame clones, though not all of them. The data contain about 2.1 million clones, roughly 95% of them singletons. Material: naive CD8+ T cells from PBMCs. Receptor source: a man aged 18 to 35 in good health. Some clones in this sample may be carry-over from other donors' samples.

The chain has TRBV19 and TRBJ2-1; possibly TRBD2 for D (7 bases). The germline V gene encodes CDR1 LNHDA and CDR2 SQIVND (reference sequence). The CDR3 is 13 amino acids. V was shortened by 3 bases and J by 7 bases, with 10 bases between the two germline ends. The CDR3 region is CASSIRGANEQFF. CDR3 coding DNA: TGTGCCAGTAGTATTCGGGGGGCGAATGAGCAGTTCTTC.

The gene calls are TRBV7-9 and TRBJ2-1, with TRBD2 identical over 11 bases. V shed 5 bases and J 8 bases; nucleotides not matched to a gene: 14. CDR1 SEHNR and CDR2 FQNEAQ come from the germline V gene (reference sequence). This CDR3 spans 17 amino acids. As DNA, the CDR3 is TGTGCCAGCAGCCTCGGGACTAGCGGCCTGGAATTCGATGAGCAGTTCTTC. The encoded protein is CASSLGTSGLEFDEQFF.

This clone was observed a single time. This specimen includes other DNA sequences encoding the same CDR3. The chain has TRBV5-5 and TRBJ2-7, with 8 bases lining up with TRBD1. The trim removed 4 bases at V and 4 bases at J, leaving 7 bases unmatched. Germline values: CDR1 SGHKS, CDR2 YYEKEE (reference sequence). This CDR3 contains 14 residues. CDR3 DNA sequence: TGTGCCAGCAGCCCCTGGACAGGGAATTACGAGCAGTACTTC. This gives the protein CASSPWTGNYEQYF.

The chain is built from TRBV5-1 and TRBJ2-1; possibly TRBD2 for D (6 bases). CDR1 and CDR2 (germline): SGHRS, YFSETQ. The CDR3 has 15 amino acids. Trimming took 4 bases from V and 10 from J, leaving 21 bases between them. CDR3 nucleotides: TGCGCCAGCAGCGGCGGGACTGGAAGATTTTTGGAGCAGTTCTTC. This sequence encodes CASSGGTGRFLEQFF.

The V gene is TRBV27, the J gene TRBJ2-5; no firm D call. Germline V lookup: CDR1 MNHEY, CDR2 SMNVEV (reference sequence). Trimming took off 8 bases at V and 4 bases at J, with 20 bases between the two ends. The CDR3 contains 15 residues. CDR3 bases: TGTGCCAGCCCCCGGCCGCAGGTCTTCCCAGAGACCCAGTACTTC. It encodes CASPRPQVFPETQYF.

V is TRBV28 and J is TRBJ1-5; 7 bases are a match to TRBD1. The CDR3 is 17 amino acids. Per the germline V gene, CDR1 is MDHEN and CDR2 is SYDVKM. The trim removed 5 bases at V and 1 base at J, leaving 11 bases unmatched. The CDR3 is CASSPTGGQRSNQPQHF. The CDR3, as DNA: TGTGCCAGCAGTCCTACCGGGGGACAGAGAAGCAATCAGCCCCAGCATTTT.

The CDR3 DNA is TGTGCCAGCAGCGCTAAAATGAGTTCAACTAATGAAAAACTGTTTTTT. The encoded protein is CASSAKMSSTNEKLFF. This chain links TRBV4-2 with TRBJ1-4; D gene ambiguous. The CDR3 consists of 16 residues. The V gene lost 5 bases and the J gene lost 0 bases, with 13 bases spanning the gap. In germline, CDR1 is LGHNA, CDR2 YNFKEQ.

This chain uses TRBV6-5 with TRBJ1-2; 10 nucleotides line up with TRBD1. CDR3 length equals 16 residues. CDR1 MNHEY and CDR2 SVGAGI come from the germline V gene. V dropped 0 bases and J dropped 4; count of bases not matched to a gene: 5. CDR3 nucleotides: TGTGCCAGCAGTTACTCTGAGACAGGGGGCGGCTATGGCTACACCTTC. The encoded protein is CASSYSETGGGYGYTF.

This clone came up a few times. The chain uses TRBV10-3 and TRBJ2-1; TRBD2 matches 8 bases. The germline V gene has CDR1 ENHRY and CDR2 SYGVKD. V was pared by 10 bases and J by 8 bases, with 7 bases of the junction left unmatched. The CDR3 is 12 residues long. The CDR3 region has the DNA TGTGCCACACTAGGACTAGCCGATGAGCAGTTCTTC. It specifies CATLGLADEQFF.

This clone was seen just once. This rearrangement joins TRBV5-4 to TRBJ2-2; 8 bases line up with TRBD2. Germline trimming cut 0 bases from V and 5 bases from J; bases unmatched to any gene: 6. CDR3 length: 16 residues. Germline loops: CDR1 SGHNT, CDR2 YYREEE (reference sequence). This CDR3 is CASSLASGGPTGELFF. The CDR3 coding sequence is TGTGCCAGCAGCTTGGCCTCGGGAGGGCCAACCGGGGAGCTGTTTTTT. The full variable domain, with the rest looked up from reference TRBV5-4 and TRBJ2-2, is ETGVTQSPTHLIKTRGQQVTLRCSSQSGHNTVSWYQQALGQGPQFIFQYYREEENGRGNFPPRFSGLQFPNYSSELNVNALELDDSALYLCASSLASGGPTGELFFGEGSRLTVL.

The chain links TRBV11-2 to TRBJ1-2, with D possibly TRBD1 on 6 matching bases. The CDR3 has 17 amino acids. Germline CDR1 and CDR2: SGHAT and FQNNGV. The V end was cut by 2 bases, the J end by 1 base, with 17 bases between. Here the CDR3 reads CASSLPLAGDLNYGYTF. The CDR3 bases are TGTGCCAGCAGCTTACCCCTGGCAGGGGACCTTAACTATGGCTACACCTTC.

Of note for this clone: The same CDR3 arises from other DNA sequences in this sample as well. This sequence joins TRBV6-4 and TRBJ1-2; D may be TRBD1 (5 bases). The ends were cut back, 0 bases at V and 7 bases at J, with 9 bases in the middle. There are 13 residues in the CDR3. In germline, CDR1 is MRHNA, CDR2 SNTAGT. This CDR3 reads CASSDSTGGGYTF. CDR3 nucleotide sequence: TGTGCCAGCAGTGACTCGACGGGGGGTGGCTACACCTTC.

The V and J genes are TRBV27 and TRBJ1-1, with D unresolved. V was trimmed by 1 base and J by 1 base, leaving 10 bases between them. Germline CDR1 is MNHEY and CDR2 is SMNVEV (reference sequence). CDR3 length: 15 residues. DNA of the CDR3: TGTGCCAGCAGTTTATATGGGCGGACGAACACTGAAGCTTTCTTT. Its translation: CASSLYGRTNTEAFF.

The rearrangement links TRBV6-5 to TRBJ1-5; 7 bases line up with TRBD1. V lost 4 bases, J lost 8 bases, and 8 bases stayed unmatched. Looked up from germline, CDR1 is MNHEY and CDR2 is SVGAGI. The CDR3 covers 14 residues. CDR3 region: CASSLTGPSEPQHF. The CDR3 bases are TGTGCCAGCAGTTTGACAGGGCCTTCCGAGCCCCAGCATTTT.

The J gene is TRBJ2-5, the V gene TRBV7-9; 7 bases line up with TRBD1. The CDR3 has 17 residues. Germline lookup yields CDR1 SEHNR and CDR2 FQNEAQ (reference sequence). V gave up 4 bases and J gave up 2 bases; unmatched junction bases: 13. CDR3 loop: CASSSDPKGAPQETQYF. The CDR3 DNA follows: TGTGCCAGCAGCTCTGACCCGAAGGGGGCCCCTCAAGAGACCCAGTACTTC. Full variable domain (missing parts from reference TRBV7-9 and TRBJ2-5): DTGVSQNPRHKITKRGQNVTFRCDPISEHNRLYWYRQTLGQGPEFLTYFQNEAQLEKSRLLSDRFSAERPKGSFSTLEIQRTEQGDSAMYLCASSSDPKGAPQETQYFGPGTRLLVL.

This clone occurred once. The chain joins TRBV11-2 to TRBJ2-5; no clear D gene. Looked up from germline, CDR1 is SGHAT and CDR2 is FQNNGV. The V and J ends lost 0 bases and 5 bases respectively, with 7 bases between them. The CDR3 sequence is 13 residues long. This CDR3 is CASSLEGLETQYF. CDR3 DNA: TGTGCCAGCAGCTTAGAGGGGTTGGAGACCCAGTACTTC.

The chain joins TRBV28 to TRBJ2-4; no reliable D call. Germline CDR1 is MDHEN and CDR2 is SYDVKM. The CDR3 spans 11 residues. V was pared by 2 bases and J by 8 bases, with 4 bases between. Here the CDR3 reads CASSLSHIQYF. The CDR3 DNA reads TGTGCCAGCAGTTTAAGTCACATTCAGTACTTC.

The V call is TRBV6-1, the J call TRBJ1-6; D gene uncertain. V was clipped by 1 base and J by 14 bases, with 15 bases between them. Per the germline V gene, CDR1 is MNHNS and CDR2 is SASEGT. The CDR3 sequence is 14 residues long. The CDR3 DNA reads TGTGCCAGCAGTGAAGGCGACACCTGGAATTCCCTCCACTTT. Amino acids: CASSEGDTWNSLHF.

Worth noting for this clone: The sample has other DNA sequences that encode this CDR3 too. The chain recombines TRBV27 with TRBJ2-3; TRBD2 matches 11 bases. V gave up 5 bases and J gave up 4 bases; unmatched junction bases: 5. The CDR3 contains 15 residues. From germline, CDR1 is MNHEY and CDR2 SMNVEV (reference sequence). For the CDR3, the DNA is TGTGCCAGCAGTCTAGCGGGAGGTCCCGCAGATACGCAGTATTTT. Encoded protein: CASSLAGGPADTQYF.

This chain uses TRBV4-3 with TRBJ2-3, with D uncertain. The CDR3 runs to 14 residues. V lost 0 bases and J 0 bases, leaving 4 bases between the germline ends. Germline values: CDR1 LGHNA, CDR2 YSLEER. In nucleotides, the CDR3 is TGCGCCAGCAGCCAAGAGGACAGCACAGATACGCAGTATTTT. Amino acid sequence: CASSQEDSTDTQYF.

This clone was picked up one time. The CDR3 DNA reads TGCAGCGTTGAAGTCCCACAGCGACACTACGAGCAGTACTTC. Residues: CSVEVPQRHYEQYF. The chain combines TRBV29-1 with TRBJ2-7; unclear D gene. Trimming cost V 1 base and J 3 bases, with 13 bases left between them. This CDR3 contains 14 residues. In germline, CDR1 is SQVTM, CDR2 ANQGSEA.

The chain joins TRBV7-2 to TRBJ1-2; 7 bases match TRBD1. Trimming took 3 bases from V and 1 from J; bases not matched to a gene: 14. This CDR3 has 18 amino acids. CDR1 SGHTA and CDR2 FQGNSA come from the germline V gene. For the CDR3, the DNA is TGTGCCAGCAGCTTCTCAACAGGGGTGATATACCTTAACTATGGCTACACCTTC. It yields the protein CASSFSTGVIYLNYGYTF.

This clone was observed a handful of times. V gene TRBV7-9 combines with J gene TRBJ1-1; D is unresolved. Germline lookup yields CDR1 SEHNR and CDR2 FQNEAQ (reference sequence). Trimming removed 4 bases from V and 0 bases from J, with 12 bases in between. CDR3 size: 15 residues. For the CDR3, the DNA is TGTGCCAGCAGCTCCAGCCTAGGGCTGAACACTGAAGCTTTCTTT. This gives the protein CASSSSLGLNTEAFF.

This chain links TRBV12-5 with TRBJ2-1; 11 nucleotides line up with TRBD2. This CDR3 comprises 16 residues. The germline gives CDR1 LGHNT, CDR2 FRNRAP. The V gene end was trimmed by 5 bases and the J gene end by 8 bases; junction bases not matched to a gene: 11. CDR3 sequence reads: CASGPNSGRGRDEQFF. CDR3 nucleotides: TGTGCTAGTGGTCCTAATAGCGGGAGGGGTCGCGATGAGCAGTTCTTC.

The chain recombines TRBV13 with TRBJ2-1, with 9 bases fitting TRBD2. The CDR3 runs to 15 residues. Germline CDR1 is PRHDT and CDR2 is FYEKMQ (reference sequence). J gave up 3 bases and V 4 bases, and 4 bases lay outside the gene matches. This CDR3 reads CASSSRLADYNEQFF. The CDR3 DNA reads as TGTGCCAGCAGCTCAAGACTAGCGGACTACAATGAGCAGTTCTTC.

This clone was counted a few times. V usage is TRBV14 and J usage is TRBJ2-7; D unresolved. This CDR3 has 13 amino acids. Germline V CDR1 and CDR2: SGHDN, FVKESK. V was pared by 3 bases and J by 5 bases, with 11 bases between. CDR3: CASSQTLIDEQYF. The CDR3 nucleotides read TGTGCCAGCAGCCAGACTCTAATCGACGAGCAGTACTTC.

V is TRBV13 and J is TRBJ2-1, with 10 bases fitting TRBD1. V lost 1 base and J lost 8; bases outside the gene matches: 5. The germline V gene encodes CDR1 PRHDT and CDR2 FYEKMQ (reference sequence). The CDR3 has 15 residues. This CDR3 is CASSLAGTGVDEQFF. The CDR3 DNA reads TGTGCCAGCAGCTTAGCGGGGACAGGGGTCGATGAGCAGTTCTTC. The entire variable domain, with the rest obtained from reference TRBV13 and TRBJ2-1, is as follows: AAGVIQSPRHLIKEKRETATLKCYPIPRHDTVYWYQQGPGQDPQFLISFYEKMQSDKGSIPDRFSAQQFSDYHSELNMSSLELGDSALYFCASSLAGTGVDEQFFGPGTRLTVL.

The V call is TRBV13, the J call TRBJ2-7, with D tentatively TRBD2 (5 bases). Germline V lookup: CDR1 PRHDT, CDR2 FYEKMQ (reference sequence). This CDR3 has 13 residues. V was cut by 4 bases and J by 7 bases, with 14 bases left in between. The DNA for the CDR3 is TGTGCCAGCAGCTCCGGGAACTACGTAGAGCAGTACTTC. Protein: CASSSGNYVEQYF.

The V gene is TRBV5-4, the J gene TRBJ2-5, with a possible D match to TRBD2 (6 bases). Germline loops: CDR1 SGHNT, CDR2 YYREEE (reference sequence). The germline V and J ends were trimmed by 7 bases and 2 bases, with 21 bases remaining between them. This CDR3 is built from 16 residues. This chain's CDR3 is CASQPSPDYRQETQYF. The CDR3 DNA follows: TGTGCCAGCCAACCCTCCCCGGACTACCGACAAGAGACCCAGTACTTC.

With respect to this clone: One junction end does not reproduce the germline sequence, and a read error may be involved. Written as DNA, the CDR3 is TGTGCCAGTAGTTTAGCAGAAAATCAACCCCAGCATTTT. Translated, it gives CASSLAENQPQHF. V usage is TRBV19 and J usage is TRBJ1-5; D ambiguous. The CDR3 length is 13 residues. Looked up from germline, CDR1 is LNHDA and CDR2 is SQIVND (reference sequence).